This T cell receptor (beta chain) was retrieved from a study of regulatory T cells in long-lasting Graves disease. General study results and limits: Patients with persistent disease shared 2,741 public clonotypes, outpacing the approximately 970 shared by new patients. Persistent-disease Graves' patients showed less TCR diversity than new cases.

The sample holds a few counts of this clonotype. The antigen is not known. Noted time point: newly diagnosed GD, antithyroid drugs for less than 3 months. TCR sequences were obtained from RNA taken from PBMCs. EDTA tubes received around 10 milliliters of drawn peripheral blood. Germline V gives CDR1 GTSNPN, CDR2 SVGIG (reference sequence). V was clipped by 0 bases and J by 1 base, with 7 bases between them. CDR3 length: 15 amino acids. Combining iRepertoire HTBI primers with Arm-PCR of CDR3 regions, the authors built TCR beta libraries. Source study methods: Gene usage covered approximately 65 TRBV and 14 TRBJ segments. One entry per CDR3 protein results from TCRdb running MiXCR on the multiplex PCR reads. TCRdb's processing, not the authors', yielded these V and J calls. The sample lists approximately 230,000 distinct CDR3 sequences; around 16% were seen once.

The clonotype originates from a female donor with Graves disease. The material sequenced was peripheral blood mononuclear cells (PBMCs), taken at new diagnosis, from a patient treated with antithyroid drugs. The V gene is TRBV30, the J gene TRBJ2-6; D remains ambiguous. In DNA, the CDR3 is TGTGCCTGGAGTGTACGGTGGTCTGGGGCCAACGTCCTGACTTTC. Encoded protein: CAWSVRWSGANVLTF.